Below are 31 T cell receptor beta chains sequenced from a single sample in a study of a mutant IDH1 vaccine in newly diagnosed glioma. The sample's time point: week 11, during vaccination. All doses held 300 ug of mutant IDH1 20-mer peptide, with topical imiquimod. No cognate antigen is known for these TCRs. Sequencing used immunoSEQ multiplex PCR; TCRdb keeps in-frame clones, though not all of them. The profile shows over 55,000 clones, 75% to 90% of them singletons. The starting material was PBMCs, obtained from a glioma patient whose treatment included an IDH1 peptide vaccine. The receptors here all came from a man aged 35-49 years with glioma.

This chain connects TRBV11-2 to TRBJ2-7; D remains unclear. Germline CDR1 SGHAT, CDR2 FQNNGV. V lost 5 bases, J lost 6 bases, and 17 bases lay in between. CDR3 length: 14 amino acids. CDR3 nucleotides: TGTGCCAGCAGCCCAGACCCGTCTGGTGGCGAGCAGTACTTC. Translating gives CASSPDPSGGEQYF.

The chain couples TRBV5-4 to TRBJ2-7; D assignment may be TRBD1 or TRBD2 (5 bases each). Trimming pared 0 bases from V and 6 bases from J, leaving 13 bases between. In germline, CDR1 is SGHNT, CDR2 YYREEE (reference sequence). This CDR3 spans 14 amino acids. CDR3: CASSLAGPATEQYF. In DNA form, the CDR3 reads TGTGCCAGCAGCTTGGCGGGACCTGCTACCGAGCAGTACTTC.

This clone appeared once. V and J are TRBV7-8 and TRBJ2-3; D perhaps matches TRBD1 (6 bases). CDR3 length: 16 amino acids. From germline, CDR1 is SGHVS and CDR2 FQNEAQ. The ends were cut back, 5 bases at V and 2 bases at J, with 17 bases in the middle. CDR3 sequence reads: CASSLPVDRYTDTQYF. The CDR3 coding sequence is TGTGCCAGCAGCCTACCCGTAGACAGGTACACAGATACGCAGTATTTT.

V and J are TRBV11-3 and TRBJ2-1; 7 nucleotides agree with TRBD2. The CDR3 is 14 amino acids. Losses at the gene ends were 2 bases for V and 6 bases for J; bases not matched to a gene: 4. The V gene's germline CDR1 is SGHNT and CDR2 YENEEA. CDR3 nucleotide sequence: TGTGCCAGCAGCTTAAGAGCGGGGATCAATGAGCAGTTCTTC. This sequence encodes CASSLRAGINEQFF.

The gene calls are TRBV28 and TRBJ2-3; D remains ambiguous. CDR1 and CDR2 from the germline V gene are MDHEN and SYDVKM. Between the trimmed V and J ends, which lost 6 bases and 1 base, there was a span of 14 bases. This CDR3 contains 15 residues. The CDR3 loop is CASSHSTGGTDTQYF. DNA of the CDR3: TGTGCCAGCAGCCACTCGACTGGGGGCACAGATACGCAGTATTTT.

This sequence joins TRBV27 and TRBJ2-2; 11 bases fit TRBD1. The CDR3 is made up of 14 amino acids. The V gene end was trimmed by 6 bases and the J gene end by 6 bases; junction bases not matched to a gene: 3. Germline assignment: CDR1 MNHEY and CDR2 SMNVEV (reference sequence). The CDR3 DNA sequence: TGTGCCAGCAGAGGGACAGGGGGGCCCGGGGAGCTGTTTTTT. Translating it yields CASRGTGGPGELFF.

The chain couples TRBV2 to TRBJ2-7; D not certain. Trimming took 5 bases from V and 2 from J, leaving 13 bases between them. Per the germline V gene, CDR1 is SNHLY and CDR2 is FYNNEI. The CDR3 totals 14 residues. CDR3 region: CASSIGIVPYEQYV. CDR3 coding DNA: TGTGCCAGCAGTATAGGAATAGTCCCCTACGAGCAGTACGTC.

The chain combines TRBV7-8 with TRBJ1-2, with no clear D. Trimming took 1 base from V and 1 from J, leaving 16 bases between them. Germline CDR1 reads SGHVS; CDR2 reads FQNEAQ. This CDR3 comprises 17 residues. CDR3 in amino acids: CASSLGDSIQINYGYTF. The CDR3 DNA reads as TGTGCCAGCAGCTTAGGTGACTCTATTCAGATTAACTATGGCTACACCTTC.

This rearrangement joins TRBV4-1 to TRBJ2-2; D is undetermined. CDR1 and CDR2 (germline): MGHRA, YSYEKL. This CDR3 is 18 amino acids long. V gave up 0 bases and J gave up 2 bases, with 16 bases separating them. The CDR3 loop is CASSQDPFFVGNTGELFF. In nucleotides, the CDR3 is TGCGCCAGCAGCCAAGATCCCTTCTTCGTAGGCAACACCGGGGAGCTGTTTTTT.

V usage is TRBV5-1 and J usage is TRBJ2-1; TRBD1 matches 7 bases. The CDR3 has 16 residues. After removal of 4 bases from V and 5 bases from J, the junction contained 12 bases not matched to a gene. Per germline, CDR1 SGHRS and CDR2 YFSETQ. The CDR3 nucleotides read TGCGCCAGCAGCACACCACCAGGGGGTGCGCACAATGAGCAGTTCTTC. Translated: CASSTPPGGAHNEQFF.

V and J are TRBV19 and TRBJ2-2; 12 bases fit TRBD2. This CDR3 is 15 amino acids long. Trimming removed 7 bases from V and 5 bases from J; junction bases left unmatched: 5. Germline V gives CDR1 LNHDA, CDR2 SQIVND (reference sequence). The CDR3, as DNA: TGTGCCAGTACACCGACTAGCGGGAGAACCGGGGAGCTGTTTTTT. As protein: CASTPTSGRTGELFF.

V usage is TRBV28 and J usage is TRBJ1-2, with D unclear. Germline-derived CDR1 and CDR2 are MDHEN and SYDVKM. V was cut by 2 bases and J by 8 bases, with 15 bases left in between. The CDR3 contains 14 residues. The CDR3 sequence: CASSLVPAGLGYTF. The CDR3 DNA follows: TGTGCCAGCAGTTTAGTCCCGGCAGGTTTGGGCTACACCTTC.

This chain uses TRBV6-5 with TRBJ2-5; TRBD2 agrees at 8 bases. The assigned J gene may be wrong: the sequence end matches TRBJ2-7 better. This CDR3 contains 15 residues. Germline CDR1 MNHEY, CDR2 SVGAGI. This CDR3 reads CASSLGLEGTYEQYF. As DNA, the CDR3 is TGTGCCAGCAGTTTGGGACTAGAGGGCACCTACGAGCAGTACTTC.

The rearrangement joins TRBV28 to TRBJ2-2; possibly TRBD1 for D (6 bases). The CDR3 is 15 residues long. CDR1 and CDR2 from the germline V gene are MDHEN and SYDVKM. The germline V and J ends were trimmed by 1 base and 4 bases, with 10 bases remaining between them. The CDR3, as DNA: TGTGCCAGCAGTTTATTCCGCAGGGGCACCGGGGAGCTGTTTTTT. It translates to CASSLFRRGTGELFF.

This chain uses TRBV21-1 with TRBJ1-1. TRBV21-1 corresponds to a pseudogene. This CDR3 region has 18 residues. CDR3 sequence: CASSLPGRRTQGTPEAFF. The CDR3 region has the DNA TGTGCCAGCAGCCTTCCAGGAAGGAGGACCCAGGGAACGCCTGAAGCTTTCTTT.

CDR3 protein: CAIRHPGGDTEAFF. As DNA, the CDR3 is TGTGCCATCAGGCACCCAGGGGGGGACACTGAAGCTTTCTTT. The rearrangement uses TRBV10-3 and TRBJ1-1, with 7 bases lining up with TRBD1. With 6 bases clipped from V and 3 bases from J, the junction kept 7 bases outside the gene matches. The length of the CDR3 is 14 residues. Germline V gives CDR1 ENHRY, CDR2 SYGVKD.

CDR3 coding DNA: TGTGCCACCAGCAGAGAAACCGGGGAGCTGTTTTTT. Translation: CATSRETGELFF. The rearrangement joins TRBV15 to TRBJ2-2; D is ambiguous. Germline-derived CDR1 and CDR2 are LNHNV and YYDKDF (reference sequence). The CDR3 covers 12 residues. Trimming shortened V by 0 bases and J by 5 bases, and 1 base separated the two germline ends.

This chain uses TRBV27 with TRBJ2-5; 8 nucleotides align to TRBD1. Germline-derived CDR1 and CDR2 are MNHEY and SMNVEV (reference sequence). With 10 bases clipped from V and 2 bases from J, the junction kept 3 bases outside the gene matches. CDR3 length: 12 residues. The CDR3, as DNA: TGTGCCAACAACAGGGGGCAAGAGACCCAGTACTTC. It specifies CANNRGQETQYF.

The CDR3 DNA reads TGCGCCAGCAGCCAGGGTCTGCGGGGGCCAAACTACGAGCAGTACTTC. Its protein is CASSQGLRGPNYEQYF. The V and J genes are TRBV4-1 and TRBJ2-7; weak D call: TRBD2 (7 bases). CDR3 length: 16 residues. V lost 3 bases, J lost 3 bases, and 18 bases lay in between. CDR1 and CDR2 from the germline V gene are MGHRA and YSYEKL.

The chain combines TRBV7-3 with TRBJ1-1, with D possibly TRBD1 on 6 matching bases. This CDR3 comprises 14 residues. Germline values: CDR1 SGHTA, CDR2 FQGTGA. Trimming removed 5 bases from V and 3 bases from J, with 13 bases in between. The DNA for the CDR3 is TGTGCCAGCAGCCGTACAGGGTGGGACACTGAAGCTTTCTTT. Translating it yields CASSRTGWDTEAFF.

The chain uses TRBV5-1 and TRBJ1-6; no definite D call. Germline assignment: CDR1 SGHRS and CDR2 YFSETQ. CDR3 length: 14 residues. V was clipped by 1 base and J by 7 bases, with 9 bases between them. The CDR3 DNA follows: TGCGCCAGCAGCTTGCAGACGGGAAATTCACCCCTCCACTTT. Translation: CASSLQTGNSPLHF. The variable domain in full, with the rest retrieved from reference TRBV5-1 and TRBJ1-6, is KAGVTQTPRYLIKTRGQQVTLSCSPISGHRSVSWYQQTPGQGLQFLFEYFSETQRNKGNFPGRFSGRQFSNSRSEMNVSTLELGDSALYLCASSLQTGNSPLHFGNGTRLTVT.

This clone showed up just once. The chain links TRBV7-9 to TRBJ2-6, with 8 bases matching TRBD1. CDR3 length: 16 residues. The germline CDR1 and CDR2 sequences are SEHNR and FQNEAQ (reference sequence). The junction had 3 bases not matched to a gene; V was cut back by 3 bases and J by 2 bases. The CDR3 DNA is TGTGCCAGCAGCTTCCAGGGGGCAACTGGGGCCAACGTCCTGACTTTC. Encoded protein: CASSFQGATGANVLTF.

The chain uses TRBV2 and TRBJ1-4, with D unresolved. The V gene's germline CDR1 is SNHLY and CDR2 FYNNEI. V was cut by 4 bases and J by 0 bases, with 21 bases left in between. The CDR3 totals 19 residues. CDR3 DNA sequence: TGTGCCAGCAGTGTTTTGAGGGTGTGGTCCCCTGCAACTAATGAAAAACTGTTTTTT. Its protein product is CASSVLRVWSPATNEKLFF. The full variable domain, in which reference TRBV2 and TRBJ1-4 provide the parts outside the CDR3, is EPEVTQTPSHQVTQMGQEVILRCVPISNHLYFYWYRQILGQKVEFLVSFYNNEISEKSEIFDDQFSVERPDGSNFTLKIRSTKLEDSAMYFCASSVLRVWSPATNEKLFFGSGTQLSVL.

The chain combines TRBV19 with TRBJ2-1; TRBD2 is a possible D gene (5 bases). CDR3 length: 12 residues. V lost 3 bases, J lost 7 bases, and 7 bases lay in between. The germline gives CDR1 LNHDA, CDR2 SQIVND (reference sequence). DNA for the CDR3: TGTGCCAGTAGTATGACGGGAAATGAGCAGTTCTTC. Amino acids: CASSMTGNEQFF.

This clone was observed a single time. This sequence joins TRBV28 and TRBJ1-1; TRBD1 matches at 7 bases. V dropped 6 bases and J dropped 7; count of bases not matched to a gene: 8. Germline V gives CDR1 MDHEN, CDR2 SYDVKM. The length of the CDR3 is 13 residues. CDR3 nucleotides: TGTGCCAGCAGGGTACAGGGGATCGGTGAAGCTTTCTTT. Its translation is CASRVQGIGEAFF. The variable domain in full, completed from reference TRBV28 and TRBJ1-1, reads DVKVTQSSRYLVKRTGEKVFLECVQDMDHENMFWYRQDPGLGLRLIYFSYDVKMKEKGDIPEGYSVSREKKERFSLILESASTNQTSMYLCASRVQGIGEAFFGQGTRLTVV.

This sequence joins TRBV5-5 and TRBJ2-2, with 8 bases identical to TRBD1. CDR3 length: 19 residues. Germline V lookup: CDR1 SGHKS, CDR2 YYEKEE (reference sequence). Trimming took 0 bases from V and 4 from J; bases not matched to a gene: 14. CDR3 region: CASSLVWTTQGAGTGELFF. CDR3 in DNA: TGTGCCAGCAGCTTGGTATGGACTACCCAGGGGGCGGGCACCGGGGAGCTGTTTTTT.

V usage is TRBV13 and J usage is TRBJ2-7; tentative D call: TRBD2 (5 bases). The CDR3 consists of 13 residues. The germline V gene encodes CDR1 PRHDT and CDR2 FYEKMQ (reference sequence). V shed 4 bases and J shed 7 bases, with 14 bases lying between them. The CDR3 sequence: CASSYDTRGEQYF. The DNA of the CDR3 is TGTGCCAGCAGCTATGACACCCGCGGGGAGCAGTACTTC.

The V and J genes are TRBV2 and TRBJ1-2; D is unclear. Trimming removed 5 bases at V and 5 bases at J, with 18 bases between. This CDR3 contains 15 residues. Germline V gene sequence: CDR1 SNHLY, CDR2 FYNNEI. The CDR3 DNA follows: TGTGCCAGCAGTTTCAGCGCGTCCTCGGCGTATGGCTACACCTTC. Protein: CASSFSASSAYGYTF.

The genes are TRBV30 and TRBJ1-1; no clear D gene. This CDR3 spans 11 amino acids. Trimming shortened V by 1 base and J by 9 bases, and 9 bases separated the two germline ends. Germline V gene lookup returns CDR1 GTSNPN and CDR2 SVGIG (reference sequence). The CDR3 reads CAWSGFRQAFF. Here the CDR3 DNA reads TGTGCCTGGAGTGGGTTCCGCCAAGCTTTCTTT.

V is TRBV5-1 and J is TRBJ1-4; the D is unclear. The CDR3 contains 16 residues. Trimming stripped 4 bases from V and 2 bases from J, with 15 bases between. Germline loops: CDR1 SGHRS, CDR2 YFSETQ. The CDR3 DNA is TGCGCCAGCAGCCTCGGAGCATTGGGGACTAATGAAAAACTGTTTTTT. As protein: CASSLGALGTNEKLFF.

The genes are TRBV4-1 and TRBJ1-3; 8 bases are a match to TRBD1. The CDR3 is 17 amino acids. The ends lost 4 bases at V and 0 bases at J; junction bases unmatched: 8. Germline values: CDR1 MGHRA, CDR2 YSYEKL. CDR3 protein: CASSRQGALISGNTIYF. The CDR3 nucleotides read TGCGCCAGCAGCCGTCAGGGGGCCCTCATCTCTGGAAACACCATATATTTT.